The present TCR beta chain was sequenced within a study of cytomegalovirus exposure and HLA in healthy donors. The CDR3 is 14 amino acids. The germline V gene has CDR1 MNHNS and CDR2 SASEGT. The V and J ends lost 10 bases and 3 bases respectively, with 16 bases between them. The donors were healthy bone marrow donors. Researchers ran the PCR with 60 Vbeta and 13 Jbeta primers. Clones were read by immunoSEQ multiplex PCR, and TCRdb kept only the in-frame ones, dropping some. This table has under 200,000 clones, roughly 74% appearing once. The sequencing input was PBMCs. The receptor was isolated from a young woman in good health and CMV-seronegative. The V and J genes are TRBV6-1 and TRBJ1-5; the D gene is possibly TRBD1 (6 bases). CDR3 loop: CATSPGQHNQPQHF. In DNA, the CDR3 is TGTGCCACTTCCCCCGGACAGCACAATCAGCCCCAGCATTTT.